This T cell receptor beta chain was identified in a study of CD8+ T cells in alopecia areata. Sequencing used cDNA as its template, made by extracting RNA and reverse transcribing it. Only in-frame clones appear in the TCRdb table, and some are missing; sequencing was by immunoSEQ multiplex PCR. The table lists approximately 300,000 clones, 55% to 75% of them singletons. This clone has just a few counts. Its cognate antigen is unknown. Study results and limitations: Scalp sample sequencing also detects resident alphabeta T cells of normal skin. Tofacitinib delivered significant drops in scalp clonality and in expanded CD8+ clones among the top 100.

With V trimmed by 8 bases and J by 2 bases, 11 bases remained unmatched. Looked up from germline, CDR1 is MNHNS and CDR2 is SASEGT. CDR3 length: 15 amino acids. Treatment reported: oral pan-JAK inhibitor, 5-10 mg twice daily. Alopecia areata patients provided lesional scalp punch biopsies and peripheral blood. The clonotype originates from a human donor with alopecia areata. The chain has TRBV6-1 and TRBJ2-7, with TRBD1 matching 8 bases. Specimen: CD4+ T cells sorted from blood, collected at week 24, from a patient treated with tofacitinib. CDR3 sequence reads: CASRFGTGQTYEQYF. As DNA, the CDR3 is TGTGCCAGCCGATTCGGGACAGGCCAAACCTACGAGCAGTACTTC.